The TCR beta chain under discussion was sequenced for a study of T cell responses to AZD1222 COVID-19 vaccine. Regarding the study as a whole: After two AZD1222 doses, spike-specific TCR breadth and depth rose versus day 0. Reports say nearly half of spike-specific TCRs go after unmutated variant regions.

The data were produced by immunoSEQ multiplex PCR, yet TCRdb's version contains in-frame clones alone and is incomplete. The sample has 100,000 to 150,000 clones, roughly nine tenths seen once. Of note for this clone: Antigen unknown.

The CDR3 length is 15 residues. Germline V gene sequence: CDR1 SGHRS, CDR2 YFSETQ. The J segment lost 4 bases and the V segment lost 5 bases, leaving 9 bases of the junction unmatched. The chain uses TRBV5-1 and TRBJ2-3; 8 bases are a match to TRBD2. The specimen comprised peripheral blood, sampled on day 0 of AZD1222 vaccination. The sequence came from an adult in good health. This CDR3 is CASSSQAGVPDTQYF. The CDR3, as DNA: TGCGCCAGCAGTTCTCAAGCGGGAGTGCCAGATACGCAGTATTTT.